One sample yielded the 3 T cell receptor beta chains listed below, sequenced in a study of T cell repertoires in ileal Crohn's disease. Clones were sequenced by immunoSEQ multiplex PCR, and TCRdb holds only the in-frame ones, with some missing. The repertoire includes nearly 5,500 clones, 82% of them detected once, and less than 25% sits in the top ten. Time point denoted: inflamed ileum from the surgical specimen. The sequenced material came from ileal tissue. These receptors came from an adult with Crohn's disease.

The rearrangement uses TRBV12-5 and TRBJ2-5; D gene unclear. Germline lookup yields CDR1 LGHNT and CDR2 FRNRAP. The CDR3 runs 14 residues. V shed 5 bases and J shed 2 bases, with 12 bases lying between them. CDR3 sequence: CASGPPAPQETQYF. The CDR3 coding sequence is TGTGCTAGTGGTCCCCCCGCTCCACAAGAGACCCAGTACTTC.

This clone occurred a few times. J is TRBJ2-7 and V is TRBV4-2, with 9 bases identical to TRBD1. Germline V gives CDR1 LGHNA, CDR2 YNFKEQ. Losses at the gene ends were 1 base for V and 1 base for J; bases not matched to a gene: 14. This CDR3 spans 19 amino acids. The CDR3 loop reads CASSQAFGLGQGMSYEQYF. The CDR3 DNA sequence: TGTGCCAGCAGCCAAGCATTTGGGTTAGGACAGGGGATGTCCTACGAGCAGTACTTC.

CDR3 in DNA: TGTGCCAGCATTGGGGTGGGGTCGGGCTCTGGGGCCAACGTCCTGACTTTC. Its translation is CASIGVGSGSGANVLTF. The chain recombines TRBV25-1 with TRBJ2-6; D is uncertain. Germline CDR1 reads MGHDK; CDR2 reads SYGVNS. The CDR3 consists of 17 residues. V was clipped by 7 bases and J by 0 bases, with 16 bases between them.